This TCR beta chain appears in the sequencing data of a study of blood T cell repertoires in COVID-19. The overall study: The United States, Italy and Spain supplied acute and convalescent COVID-19 samples. In each case, the material was cDNA or gDNA derived from T cells, B-cell-depleted T cells, or PBMCs.

Per the original methods: Estimated nucleated cell counts came from reference gene primer amplification. Only in-frame clones appear in the TCRdb table, and some are missing; sequencing was by immunoSEQ multiplex PCR. The DNA gave D and trimming, while V, J and clone size come from that table. The data contain 350,000 or so clones, more than 70% of them singletons. Germline values: CDR1 SNHLY, CDR2 FYNNEI. The CDR3 loop spans 16 amino acids. The trim removed 6 bases at V and 5 bases at J, leaving 9 bases unmatched. The origin of this receptor is a man aged 30 to 39 with active or convalescent COVID-19. The sample comprised peripheral blood. The chain uses TRBV2 and TRBJ1-6; 8 bases align to TRBD1. In DNA, the CDR3 is TGTGCCAGCAGAGTTTACACAGGGGGGAATAATTCACCCCTCCACTTT. This gives the protein CASRVYTGGNNSPLHF.